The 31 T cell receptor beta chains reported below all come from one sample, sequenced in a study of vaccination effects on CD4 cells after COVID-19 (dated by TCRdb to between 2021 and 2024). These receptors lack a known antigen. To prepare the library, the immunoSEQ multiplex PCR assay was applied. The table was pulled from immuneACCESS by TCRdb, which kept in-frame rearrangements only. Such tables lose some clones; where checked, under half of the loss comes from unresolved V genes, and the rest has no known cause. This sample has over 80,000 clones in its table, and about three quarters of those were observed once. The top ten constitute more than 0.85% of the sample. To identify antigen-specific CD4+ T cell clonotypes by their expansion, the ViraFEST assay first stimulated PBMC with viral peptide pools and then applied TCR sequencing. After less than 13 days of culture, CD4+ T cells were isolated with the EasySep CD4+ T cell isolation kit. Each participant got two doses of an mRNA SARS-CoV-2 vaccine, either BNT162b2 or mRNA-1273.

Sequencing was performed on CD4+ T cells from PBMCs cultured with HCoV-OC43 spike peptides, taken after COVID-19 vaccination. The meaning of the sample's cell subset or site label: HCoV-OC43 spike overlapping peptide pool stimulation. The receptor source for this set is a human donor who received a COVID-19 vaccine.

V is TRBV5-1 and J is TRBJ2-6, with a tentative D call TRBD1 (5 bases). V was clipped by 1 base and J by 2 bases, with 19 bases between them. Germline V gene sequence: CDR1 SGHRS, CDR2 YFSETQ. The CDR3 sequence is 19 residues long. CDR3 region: CASSLSSLMGRAGANVLTF. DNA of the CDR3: TGCGCCAGCAGCTTGTCCTCCTTAATGGGCAGGGCTGGGGCCAACGTCCTGACTTTC.

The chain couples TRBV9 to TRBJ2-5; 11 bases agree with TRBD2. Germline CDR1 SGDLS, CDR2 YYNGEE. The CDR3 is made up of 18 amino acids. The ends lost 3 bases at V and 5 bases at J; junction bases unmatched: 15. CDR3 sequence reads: CASSAREVAGGPYETQYF. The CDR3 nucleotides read TGTGCCAGCAGCGCCAGAGAGGTAGCGGGGGGGCCTTACGAGACCCAGTACTTC.

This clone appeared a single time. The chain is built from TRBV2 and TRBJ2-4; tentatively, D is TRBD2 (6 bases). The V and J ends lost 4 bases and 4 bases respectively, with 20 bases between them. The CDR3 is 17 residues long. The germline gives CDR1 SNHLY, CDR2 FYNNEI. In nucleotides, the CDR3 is TGTGCCAGCAGTGCTGGGGGGTGGGGCAGTATAAAAAACATTCAGTACTTC. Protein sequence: CASSAGGWGSIKNIQYF.

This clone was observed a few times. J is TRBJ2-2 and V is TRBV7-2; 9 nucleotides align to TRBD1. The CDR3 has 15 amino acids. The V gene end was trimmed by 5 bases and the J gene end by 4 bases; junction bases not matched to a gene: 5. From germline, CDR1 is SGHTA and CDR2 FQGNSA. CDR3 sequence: CASSIYRGPTGELFF. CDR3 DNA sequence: TGTGCCAGCAGCATCTACAGGGGGCCCACCGGGGAGCTGTTTTTT. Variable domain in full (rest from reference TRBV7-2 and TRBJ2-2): GAGVSQSPSNKVTEKGKDVELRCDPISGHTALYWYRQSLGQGLEFLIYFQGNSAPDKSGLPSDRFSAERTGGSVSTLTIQRTQQEDSAVYLCASSIYRGPTGELFFGEGSRLTVL.

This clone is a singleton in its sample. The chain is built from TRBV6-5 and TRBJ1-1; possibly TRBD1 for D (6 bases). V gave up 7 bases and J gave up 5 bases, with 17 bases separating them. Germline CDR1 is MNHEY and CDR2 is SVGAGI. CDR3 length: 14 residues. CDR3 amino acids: CASTARRGRTEAFF. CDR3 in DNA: TGTGCCAGCACGGCCCGGAGGGGGAGGACTGAAGCTTTCTTT.

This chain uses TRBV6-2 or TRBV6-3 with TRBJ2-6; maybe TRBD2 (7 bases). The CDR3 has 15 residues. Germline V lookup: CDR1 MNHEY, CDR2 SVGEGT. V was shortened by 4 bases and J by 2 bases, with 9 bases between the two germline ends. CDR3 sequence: CASSSGGTGANVLTF. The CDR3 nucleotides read TGTGCCAGCAGTTCGGGGGGCACTGGGGCCAACGTCCTGACTTTC.

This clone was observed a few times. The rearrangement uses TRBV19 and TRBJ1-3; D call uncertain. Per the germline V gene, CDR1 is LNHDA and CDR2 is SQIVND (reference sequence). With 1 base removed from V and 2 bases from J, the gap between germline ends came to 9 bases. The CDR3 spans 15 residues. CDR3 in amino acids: CASSIAKTTGNTIYF. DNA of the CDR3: TGTGCCAGTAGTATAGCCAAGACAACTGGAAACACCATATATTTT. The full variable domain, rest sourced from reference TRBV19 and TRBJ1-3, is DGGITQSPKYLFRKEGQNVTLSCEQNLNHDAMYWYRQDPGQGLRLIYYSQIVNDFQKGDIAEGYSVSREKKESFPLTVTSAQKNPTAFYLCASSIAKTTGNTIYFGEGSWLTVV.

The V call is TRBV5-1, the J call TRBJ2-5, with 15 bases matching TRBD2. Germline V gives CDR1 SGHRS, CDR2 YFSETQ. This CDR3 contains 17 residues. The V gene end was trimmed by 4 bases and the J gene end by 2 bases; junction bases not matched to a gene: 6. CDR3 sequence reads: CASSRSGTSGGQETQYF. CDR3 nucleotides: TGCGCCAGCAGCCGCTCCGGGACTAGCGGGGGGCAAGAGACCCAGTACTTC.

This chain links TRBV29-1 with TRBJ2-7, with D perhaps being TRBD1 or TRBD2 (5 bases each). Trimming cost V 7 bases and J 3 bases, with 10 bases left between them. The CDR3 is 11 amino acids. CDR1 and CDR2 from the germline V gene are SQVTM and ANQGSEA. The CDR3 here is CSEGRSYEQYV. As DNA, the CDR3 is TGCAGCGAGGGACGGAGCTACGAGCAGTACGTC.

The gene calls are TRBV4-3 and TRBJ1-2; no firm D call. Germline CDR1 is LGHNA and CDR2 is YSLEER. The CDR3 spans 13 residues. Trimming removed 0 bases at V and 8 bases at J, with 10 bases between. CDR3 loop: CASSQEQTTGYTF. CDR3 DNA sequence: TGCGCCAGCAGCCAAGAACAGACTACGGGCTACACCTTC.

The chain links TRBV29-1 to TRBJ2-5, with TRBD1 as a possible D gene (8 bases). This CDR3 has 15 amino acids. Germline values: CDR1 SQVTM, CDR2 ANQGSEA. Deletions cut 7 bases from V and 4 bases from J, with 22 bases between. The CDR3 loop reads CSALFDRGGGETQYF. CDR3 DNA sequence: TGCAGCGCCCTTTTTGACAGGGGCGGGGGAGAGACCCAGTACTTC.

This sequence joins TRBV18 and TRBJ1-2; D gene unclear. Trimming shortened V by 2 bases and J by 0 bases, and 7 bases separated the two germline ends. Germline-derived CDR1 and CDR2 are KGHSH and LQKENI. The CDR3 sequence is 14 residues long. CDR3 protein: CASSPSSTNYGYTF. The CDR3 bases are TGTGCCAGCTCACCATCGAGTACTAACTATGGCTACACCTTC. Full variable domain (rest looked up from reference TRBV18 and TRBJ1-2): NAGVMQNPRHLVRRRGQEARLRCSPMKGHSHVYWYRQLPEEGLKFMVYLQKENIIDESGMPKERFSAEFPKEGPSILRIQQVVRGDSAAYFCASSPSSTNYGYTFGSGTRLTVV.

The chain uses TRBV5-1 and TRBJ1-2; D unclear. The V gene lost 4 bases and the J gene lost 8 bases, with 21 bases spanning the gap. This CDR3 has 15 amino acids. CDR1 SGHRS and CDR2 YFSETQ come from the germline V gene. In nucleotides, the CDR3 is TGCGCCAGCAGCCCCGACATGAATCTACCCACGGGCTACACCTTC. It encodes CASSPDMNLPTGYTF.

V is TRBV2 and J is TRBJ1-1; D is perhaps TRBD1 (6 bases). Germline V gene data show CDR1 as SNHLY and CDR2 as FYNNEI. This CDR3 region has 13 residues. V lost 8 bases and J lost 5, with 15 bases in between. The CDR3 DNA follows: TGTGCCAGCCACAGGGAGGGGGGGACTGAAGCTTTCTTT. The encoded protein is CASHREGGTEAFF. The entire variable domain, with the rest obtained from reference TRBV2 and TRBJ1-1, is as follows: EPEVTQTPSHQVTQMGQEVILRCVPISNHLYFYWYRQILGQKVEFLVSFYNNEISEKSEIFDDQFSVERPDGSNFTLKIRSTKLEDSAMYFCASHREGGTEAFFGQGTRLTVV.

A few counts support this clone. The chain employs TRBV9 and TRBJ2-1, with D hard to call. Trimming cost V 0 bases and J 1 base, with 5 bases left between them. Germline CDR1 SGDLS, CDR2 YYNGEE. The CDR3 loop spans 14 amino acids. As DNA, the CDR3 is TGTGCCAGCAGCGTAGCACAGTCCTACAATGAGCAGTTCTTC. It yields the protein CASSVAQSYNEQFF. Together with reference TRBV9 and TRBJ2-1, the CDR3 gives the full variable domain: DSGVTQTPKHLITATGQRVTLRCSPRSGDLSVYWYQQSLDQGLQFLIQYYNGEERAKGNILERFSAQQFPDLHSELNLSSLELGDSALYFCASSVAQSYNEQFFGPGTRLTVL.

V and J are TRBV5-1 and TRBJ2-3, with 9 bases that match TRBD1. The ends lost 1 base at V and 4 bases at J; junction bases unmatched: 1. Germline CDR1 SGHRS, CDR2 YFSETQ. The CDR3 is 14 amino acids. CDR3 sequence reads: CASSLRQGADTQYF. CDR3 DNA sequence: TGCGCCAGCAGCTTGAGACAGGGGGCAGATACGCAGTATTTT.

CDR3 loop: CASSETGGGTGELFF. The CDR3 DNA is TGTGCCAGCAGCGAAACAGGGGGAGGAACCGGGGAGCTGTTTTTT. This chain uses TRBV6-2 or TRBV6-3 with TRBJ2-2; the match to TRBD1 covers 8 bases. V gave up 6 bases and J gave up 5 bases; unmatched junction bases: 8. The CDR3 extends over 15 amino acids. Per the germline V gene, CDR1 is MNHEY and CDR2 is SVGEGT.

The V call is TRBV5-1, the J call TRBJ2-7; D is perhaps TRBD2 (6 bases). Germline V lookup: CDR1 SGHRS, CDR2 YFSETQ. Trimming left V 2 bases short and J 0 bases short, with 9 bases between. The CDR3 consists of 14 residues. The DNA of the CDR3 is TGCGCCAGCAGCTTAGGAGGGTCCTCCTACGAGCAGTACGTC. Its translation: CASSLGGSSYEQYV.

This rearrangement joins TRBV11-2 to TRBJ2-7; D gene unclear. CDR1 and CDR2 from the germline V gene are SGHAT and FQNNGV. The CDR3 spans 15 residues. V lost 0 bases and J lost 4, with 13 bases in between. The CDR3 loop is CASSLEQVPGYEQYV. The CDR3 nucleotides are TGTGCCAGCAGCTTAGAGCAGGTCCCCGGGTACGAGCAGTACGTC.

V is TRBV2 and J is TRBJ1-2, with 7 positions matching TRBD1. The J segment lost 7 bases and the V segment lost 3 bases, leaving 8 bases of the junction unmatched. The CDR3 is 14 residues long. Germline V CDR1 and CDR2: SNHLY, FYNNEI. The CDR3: CASSDVVQGFGYTF. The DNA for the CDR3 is TGTGCCAGCAGTGATGTCGTACAGGGGTTTGGCTACACCTTC.

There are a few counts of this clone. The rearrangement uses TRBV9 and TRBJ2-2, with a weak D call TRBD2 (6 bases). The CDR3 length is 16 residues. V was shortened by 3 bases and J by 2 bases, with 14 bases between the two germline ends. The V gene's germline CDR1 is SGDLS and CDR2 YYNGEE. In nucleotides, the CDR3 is TGTGCCAGCAGCGCACCATACGGGAGCAACACCGGGGAGCTGTTTTTT. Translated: CASSAPYGSNTGELFF.

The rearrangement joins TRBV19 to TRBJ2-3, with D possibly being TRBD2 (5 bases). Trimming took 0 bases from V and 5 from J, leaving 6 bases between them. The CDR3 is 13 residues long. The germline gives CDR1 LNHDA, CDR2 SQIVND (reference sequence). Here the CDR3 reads CASSIDRGDTQYF. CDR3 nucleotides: TGTGCCAGTAGTATAGATCGGGGAGATACGCAGTATTTT.

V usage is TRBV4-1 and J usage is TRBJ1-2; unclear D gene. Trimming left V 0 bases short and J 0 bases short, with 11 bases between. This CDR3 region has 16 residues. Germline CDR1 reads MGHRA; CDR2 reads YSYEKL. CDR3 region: CASSQERARANYGYTF. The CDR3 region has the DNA TGCGCCAGCAGCCAAGAGAGGGCTCGAGCTAACTATGGCTACACCTTC.

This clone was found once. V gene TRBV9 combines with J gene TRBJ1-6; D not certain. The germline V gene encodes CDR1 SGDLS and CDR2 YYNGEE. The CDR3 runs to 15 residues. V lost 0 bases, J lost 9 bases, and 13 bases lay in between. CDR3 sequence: CASSVEGSLGSPLHF. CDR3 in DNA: TGTGCCAGCAGCGTAGAAGGGTCCCTTGGTTCACCCCTCCACTTT.

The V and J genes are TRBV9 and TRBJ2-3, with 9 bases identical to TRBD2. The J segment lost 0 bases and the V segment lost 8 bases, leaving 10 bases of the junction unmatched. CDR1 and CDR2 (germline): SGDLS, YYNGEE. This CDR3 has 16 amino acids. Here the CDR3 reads CARPLAGGGSTDTQYF. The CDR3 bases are TGTGCCAGACCCTTGGCGGGGGGGGGAAGCACAGATACGCAGTATTTT. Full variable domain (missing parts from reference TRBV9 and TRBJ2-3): DSGVTQTPKHLITATGQRVTLRCSPRSGDLSVYWYQQSLDQGLQFLIQYYNGEERAKGNILERFSAQQFPDLHSELNLSSLELGDSALYFCARPLAGGGSTDTQYFGPGTRLTVL.

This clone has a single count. As DNA, the CDR3 is TGTGCCAGTAGTAAAACTAGCGGGGGGACCACAGATACGCAGTATTTT. Translation: CASSKTSGGTTDTQYF. The rearrangement joins TRBV19 to TRBJ2-3; 12 bases agree with TRBD2. V lost 4 bases to trimming and J lost 2 bases; unmatched junction nucleotides: 4. The CDR3 length is 16 residues. CDR1 and CDR2 (germline): LNHDA, SQIVND (reference sequence).

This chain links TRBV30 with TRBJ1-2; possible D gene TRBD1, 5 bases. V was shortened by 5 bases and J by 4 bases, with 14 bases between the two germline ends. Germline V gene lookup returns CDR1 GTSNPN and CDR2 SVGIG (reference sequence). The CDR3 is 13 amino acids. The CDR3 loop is CAWCPGTGYGYTF. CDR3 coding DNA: TGTGCCTGGTGCCCTGGTACAGGCTATGGCTACACCTTC.

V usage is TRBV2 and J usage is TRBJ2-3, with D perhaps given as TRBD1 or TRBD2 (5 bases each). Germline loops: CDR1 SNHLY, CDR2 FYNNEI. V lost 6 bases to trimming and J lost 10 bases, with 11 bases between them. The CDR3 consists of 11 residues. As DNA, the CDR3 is TGTGCCAGCAGCGGGGACGGAGCGCAGTATTTT. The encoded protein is CASSGDGAQYF. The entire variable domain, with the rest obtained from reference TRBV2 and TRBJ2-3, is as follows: EPEVTQTPSHQVTQMGQEVILRCVPISNHLYFYWYRQILGQKVEFLVSFYNNEISEKSEIFDDQFSVERPDGSNFTLKIRSTKLEDSAMYFCASSGDGAQYFGPGTRLTVL.

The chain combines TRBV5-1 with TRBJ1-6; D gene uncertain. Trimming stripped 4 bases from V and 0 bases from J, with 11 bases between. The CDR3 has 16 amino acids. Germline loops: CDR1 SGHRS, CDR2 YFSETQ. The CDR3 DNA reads TGCGCCAGCAGCGCGGACTCCAGCTCCTATAATTCACCCCTCCACTTT. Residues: CASSADSSSYNSPLHF.

CDR3 nucleotides: TGCGCCAGCAGCCACCCCCCGGGACAGGGAGGGGGAGATACGCAGTATTTT. This encodes CASSHPPGQGGGDTQYF. The chain employs TRBV4-1 and TRBJ2-3; 9 nucleotides line up with TRBD1. The germline gives CDR1 MGHRA, CDR2 YSYEKL. Losses at the gene ends were 3 bases for V and 5 bases for J; bases not matched to a gene: 12. This CDR3 is 17 amino acids long.

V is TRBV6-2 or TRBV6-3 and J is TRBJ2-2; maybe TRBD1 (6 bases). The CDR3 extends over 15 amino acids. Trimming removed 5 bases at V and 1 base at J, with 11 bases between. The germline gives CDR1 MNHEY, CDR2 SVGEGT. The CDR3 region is CASSSRGQNTGELFF. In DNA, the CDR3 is TGTGCCAGCAGTAGCCGGGGACAGAACACCGGGGAGCTGTTTTTT.